The 20 T cell receptor beta chains below were found in one sample sequenced in a study of tumour-infiltrating T cells in Burkitt lymphoma. Generated by immunoSEQ multiplex PCR, the TCRdb table keeps only in-frame clones and is missing some. Among 600 to 750 clones listed, roughly 95% were seen once. Specimen: tumor tissue. The receptors here all came from a human donor with Burkitt lymphoma.

The chain uses TRBV27 and TRBJ1-1; D not certain. The V gene's germline CDR1 is MNHEY and CDR2 SMNVEV (reference sequence). This CDR3 spans 13 amino acids. The V end was cut by 3 bases, the J end by 3 bases, with 8 bases between. CDR3 sequence: CASSLDQDTEAFF. The DNA for the CDR3 is TGTGCCAGCAGTTTGGACCAGGACACTGAAGCTTTCTTT.

V usage is TRBV27 and J usage is TRBJ2-3; D is possibly TRBD1 (6 bases). The CDR3 length is 16 residues. Germline CDR1 is MNHEY and CDR2 is SMNVEV (reference sequence). Trimming removed 5 bases at V and 0 bases at J, with 15 bases between. CDR3 sequence: CASSTLGQSSTDTQYF. The CDR3 DNA is TGTGCCAGCAGTACCCTCGGACAGTCTAGCACAGATACGCAGTATTTT.

The chain joins TRBV28 to TRBJ1-1; tentative D call: TRBD1 (5 bases). Trimming shortened V by 7 bases and J by 6 bases, and 15 bases separated the two germline ends. CDR3 length equals 13 residues. CDR1 MDHEN and CDR2 SYDVKM come from the germline V gene. CDR3 nucleotide sequence: TGTGCCAGCACCCGGGGCGCGGCTCCTGAAGCTTTCTTT. It yields the protein CASTRGAAPEAFF.

This rearrangement joins TRBV6-6 to TRBJ1-1, with 10 bases fitting TRBD1. The V gene end was trimmed by 4 bases and the J gene end by 4 bases; junction bases not matched to a gene: 3. Germline-derived CDR1 and CDR2 are MNHNY and SVGAGI (reference sequence). This CDR3 spans 14 amino acids. CDR3 nucleotides: TGTGCCAGCAGTTGGACAGGGGGAGGCACTGAAGCTTTCTTT. This sequence encodes CASSWTGGGTEAFF.

This rearrangement joins TRBV28 to TRBJ1-1, with D uncertain. V was cut by 3 bases and J by 5 bases, with 7 bases left in between. The CDR3 runs 12 residues. Germline CDR1 is MDHEN and CDR2 is SYDVKM. CDR3 in DNA: TGTGCCAGCAGTTTCTCCTATACTGAAGCTTTCTTT. Its translation: CASSFSYTEAFF.

The chain joins TRBV6-5 to TRBJ2-1; D is unclear. The germline V gene encodes CDR1 MNHEY and CDR2 SVGAGI. Trimming took 8 bases from V and 3 from J, leaving 11 bases between them. This CDR3 has 13 amino acids. CDR3 loop: CASGVTDYNEQFF. The CDR3 DNA follows: TGTGCCAGCGGGGTAACGGACTACAATGAGCAGTTCTTC.

The chain uses TRBV27 and TRBJ2-1, with D unresolved. Germline V gives CDR1 MNHEY, CDR2 SMNVEV (reference sequence). Trimming took 3 bases from V and 9 from J, leaving 18 bases between them. CDR3 length: 15 amino acids. The CDR3 DNA reads as TGTGCCAGCAGTTTTCAATTAGGGTACGGTTTTGAGCAGTTCTTC. Encoded protein: CASSFQLGYGFEQFF.

The chain employs TRBV2 and TRBJ2-2; no clear D. There are 12 residues in the CDR3. V lost 9 bases, J lost 7 bases, and 12 bases lay in between. Germline CDR1 reads SNHLY; CDR2 reads FYNNEI. The CDR3 here is CASIGLNGELFF. As DNA, the CDR3 is TGTGCCAGTATCGGGCTGAACGGGGAGCTGTTTTTT.

The chain links TRBV9 to TRBJ1-1, with 10 positions matching TRBD1. J lost 4 bases, V lost 3 bases, and 12 bases had no gene match. The CDR3 consists of 17 residues. From germline, CDR1 is SGDLS and CDR2 YYNGEE. This chain's CDR3 is CASSGTTGGLTLTEAFF. CDR3 nucleotide sequence: TGTGCCAGCAGCGGAACGACAGGGGGCCTCACCCTCACTGAAGCTTTCTTT.

This chain uses TRBV28 with TRBJ1-1; the D gene is possibly TRBD1 (6 bases). CDR3 length: 13 amino acids. Per germline, CDR1 MDHEN and CDR2 SYDVKM. Trimming took off 8 bases at V and 0 bases at J, with 10 bases between the two ends. CDR3 nucleotide sequence: TGTGCCAGCCACAGGGTTCTGAACACTGAAGCTTTCTTT. Protein: CASHRVLNTEAFF.

This clone has just one count. The chain recombines TRBV30 with TRBJ2-7; no clear D gene. Trimming left V 0 bases short and J 6 bases short, with 21 bases between. The germline gives CDR1 GTSNPN, CDR2 SVGIG (reference sequence). The CDR3 runs 16 residues. CDR3 nucleotides: TGTGCCTGGAGTGTACCCATAGGGCCTGGCTTTCCCGAGCAGTACTTC. It codes for CAWSVPIGPGFPEQYF.

V is TRBV9 and J is TRBJ2-5; D tentatively reads TRBD1 or TRBD2 (7 bases each). This CDR3 region has 15 residues. Germline-derived CDR1 and CDR2 are SGDLS and YYNGEE. V was pared by 7 bases and J by 2 bases, with 18 bases between. In DNA form, the CDR3 reads TGTGCCAGCGGGGAGGGAGGGGGCCCACAAGAGACCCAGTACTTC. As protein: CASGEGGGPQETQYF.

This clone was counted once. The rearrangement uses TRBV25-1 and TRBJ2-4; D gene uncertain. In germline, CDR1 is MGHDK, CDR2 SYGVNS. V gave up 3 bases and J gave up 0 bases, with 12 bases separating them. The CDR3 spans 16 residues. In DNA form, the CDR3 reads TGTGCCAGCAGTGACCCCAAGCTCCTAGCCAAAAACATTCAGTACTTC. Amino acid sequence: CASSDPKLLAKNIQYF.

The chain carries TRBV28 and TRBJ1-2; D ambiguous. Trimming shortened V by 5 bases and J by 8 bases, and 12 bases separated the two germline ends. The CDR3 is 12 amino acids. Germline CDR1 reads MDHEN; CDR2 reads SYDVKM. CDR3: CASSLHPSGYTF. CDR3 coding DNA: TGTGCCAGCAGTCTTCACCCGTCGGGCTACACCTTC.

The J gene is TRBJ2-2, the V gene TRBV5-1; 9 nucleotides match TRBD1. Germline CDR1 is SGHRS and CDR2 is YFSETQ. The CDR3 totals 14 residues. The V gene end was trimmed by 3 bases and the J gene end by 3 bases; junction bases not matched to a gene: 0. The CDR3 bases are TGCGCCAGCAGCTGGACAGGGGACACCGGGGAGCTGTTTTTT. This codes for CASSWTGDTGELFF.

This chain connects TRBV29-1 to TRBJ1-1; no reliable D call. V was pared by 2 bases and J by 5 bases, with 12 bases between. The CDR3 totals 13 residues. Germline V gene sequence: CDR1 SQVTM, CDR2 ANQGSEA. The CDR3 here is CSVEHTLETEAFF. Written as DNA, the CDR3 is TGCAGCGTTGAACACACACTTGAAACTGAAGCTTTCTTT.

This sequence joins TRBV9 and TRBJ2-7, with no clear D. The CDR3 has 13 residues. V was pared by 2 bases and J by 5 bases, with 11 bases between. Per germline, CDR1 SGDLS and CDR2 YYNGEE. The chain's CDR3 is CASSVSSSDEQYF. CDR3 DNA: TGTGCCAGCAGCGTTTCCAGTTCTGACGAGCAGTACTTC. The full variable domain, rest sourced from reference TRBV9 and TRBJ2-7, is DSGVTQTPKHLITATGQRVTLRCSPRSGDLSVYWYQQSLDQGLQFLIQYYNGEERAKGNILERFSAQQFPDLHSELNLSSLELGDSALYFCASSVSSSDEQYFGPGTRLTVT.

The chain is built from TRBV19 and TRBJ1-1, with 7 bases identical to TRBD1. The CDR3 length is 15 residues. With V trimmed by 3 bases and J by 4 bases, 8 bases remained unmatched. Germline CDR1 and CDR2: LNHDA and SQIVND (reference sequence). The DNA for the CDR3 is TGTGCCAGTAGTATCGAAGGGGGCGGAGGCACTGAAGCTTTCTTT. Translating gives CASSIEGGGGTEAFF.

Only one count was recorded for this clone. The chain links TRBV6-5 to TRBJ1-4; tentatively, D is TRBD1 (6 bases). The germline V gene has CDR1 MNHEY and CDR2 SVGAGI. This CDR3 spans 15 amino acids. The V end was cut by 0 bases, the J end by 8 bases, with 13 bases between. The CDR3, as DNA: TGTGCCAGCAGTTACTCGTGGGGGGGCAAGGAAAAACTGTTTTTT. Translating it yields CASSYSWGGKEKLFF.

V usage is TRBV5-8 and J usage is TRBJ1-5; D not resolved. Deletions cut 3 bases from V and 1 base from J, with 11 bases between. From germline, CDR1 is SGHTS and CDR2 YDEGEE. CDR3 length: 15 residues. The CDR3 region is CASSSDGNSNQPQHF. CDR3 coding DNA: TGTGCCAGCAGCTCTGACGGGAACAGCAATCAGCCCCAGCATTTT.